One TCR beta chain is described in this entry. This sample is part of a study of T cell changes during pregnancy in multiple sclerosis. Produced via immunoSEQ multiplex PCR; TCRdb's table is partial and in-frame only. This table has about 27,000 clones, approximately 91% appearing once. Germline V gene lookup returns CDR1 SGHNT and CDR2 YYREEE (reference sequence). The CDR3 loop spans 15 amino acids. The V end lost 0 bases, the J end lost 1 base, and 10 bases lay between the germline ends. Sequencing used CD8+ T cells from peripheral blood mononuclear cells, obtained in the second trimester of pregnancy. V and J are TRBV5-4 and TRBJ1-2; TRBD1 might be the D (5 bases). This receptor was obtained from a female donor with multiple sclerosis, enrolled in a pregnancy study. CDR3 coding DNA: TGTGCCAGCAGCTTGGCTCAGGGTTTTAACTATGGCTACACCTTC. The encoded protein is CASSLAQGFNYGYTF.